This T cell receptor (beta chain) appears in the sequencing data of a study of siplizumab effects on memory and regulatory T cells (dated by TCRdb to between 2018 and 2021). With regard to the full study: The effect of the anti-CD2 antibody siplizumab on alloreactive T-cell subsets was examined in allogeneic mixed lymphocyte reactions constructed from human PBMCs.

Sorted unstimulated T cells, along with proliferating T cells recovered from mixed lymphocyte reactions, underwent TCRbeta CDR3 sequencing. Fresh whole blood from nine to ten HLA-typed healthy donors was used as the source from which PBMCs were isolated. Library preparation used the immunoSEQ multiplex PCR assay. About 10^5 TCR templates per sample were assayed on the deep sequencing platform. Genomic DNA extracted from sorted T cells was used for TCRbeta CDR3 sequencing. The study's processing was this. The R programming language was used for clonal analysis of TCRbeta CDR3 data. Comparing unstimulated samples against CFSE-low samples taken after the reaction was how alloreactive CD4+ and CD8+ clones were defined. Alloreactive CD4+ clones were assigned to regulatory or non-regulatory origin by matching sequences to sorted unstimulated Treg and non-Treg repertoires. TCRdb stores this immuneACCESS table with in-frame sequences only. Part of the clones is absent; in the studies checked, under half of the shortfall reflects unresolved V genes, and no reason is known for the rest. Clonal size and the V and J genes are those of that table, whereas D and trimming came from the DNA. For this sample there are some 90,000 clones; 85% to 90% appear just once. The ten largest clones add up to 15% of the sample.

Overall study results and their limits: The suppressive function of proliferating Tregs from siplizumab cultures was not functionally confirmed. Among mappable alloreactive CD4+ clones, an average Treg-derived fraction of roughly 71% was observed with siplizumab, compared with roughly 27% in control reactions. Sequences below about 10^-5 frequency were poorly captured, so only a minor fraction of alloreactive clones could be mapped to unstimulated subsets. Unstimulated naive T cells appeared more diverse than memory T cells, and naive cells seemed to contribute substantially to the alloresponse. About 80-96% of proliferating CD4+ or CD8+ clones could not be given a naive or memory phenotype. Siplizumab significantly lowered the cumulative frequency of alloreactive sequences that could be traced to unstimulated CD4+ memory T cells.

About this clone: No antigen is known for it. No base quality information exists; no much larger clone differs at one position.

The CDR1 and CDR2 encoded by the germline V gene (reference sequence) are LNHNV and YYDKDF. From the cysteine up to the phenylalanine, the CDR3 has a length of 13 residues. Only the CDR3 part of the read is kept: 39 bases, read in frame from the first base. The germline V end is reduced by 6 bases and the J end by 5 bases; junction bases left unmatched: 6. The specimen sequenced was CD4+ T cells sorted from blood. This chain is built from TRBV15 and TRBJ1-1; 7 central nucleotides agree with TRBD1. The source is a human donor in good health. The CDR3 sequence is CATRGGRGTEAFF. The DNA sequence reads TGTGCCACCAGGGGAGGCAGGGGGACTGAAGCTTTCTTT.